The text below deals with one T cell receptor beta chain. The target of this receptor is not known. Base-call qualities are not available, and no considerably larger clone is one nucleotide away. The sample comes from a study of OX40 agonist ivuxolimab in advanced cancers. General notes on the study: The costimulatory receptor OX40 (CD134) was targeted by ivuxolimab, a fully human IgG2 agonistic monoclonal antibody. Intravenous ivuxolimab was administered to patients every 2 weeks at six dose levels: 0.01, 0.1, 0.3, 1.5, 3 and 10 mg/kg. Of the approximately 54 patients in dose escalation, around 20 had hepatocellular carcinoma, some 15 had melanoma, 9 had renal cell carcinoma and 9 had head and neck cancer. A male proportion of approximately 83% and a mean age of approximately 60 years, ranging from about 23 to 90, were recorded for the dose-escalation cohort. Patients were allowed to have had prior anti-PD-1, anti-PD-L1 or anti-CTLA-4 therapy, and 40% to 45% of the dose-escalation patients had previously received checkpoint inhibitors. Partial responses occurred in three dose-escalation patients, of whom one had hepatocellular carcinoma and two had cutaneous melanoma. The purpose of peripheral TCRbeta sequencing was to test whether ivuxolimab changed TCR sequence diversity and led to clonal T-cell expansion. The paper reports the monotherapy dose-escalation portion (N of about 47 patients) of the phase I ivuxolimab trial.

General study outcomes and caveats: After ivuxolimab, expanded clones were on average more numerous among CD8+ T cells than among CD4+ T cells. At doses of 0.1 to 3.0 mg/kg, clonal expansion of both CD4+ and CD8+ blood T cells was observed from baseline to week 6. Which antigens the clonally expanded peripheral T cells were specific for was not determined. Low levels of normalized T-cell clonal expansion were also seen in some nonresponding patients. Partial responders in the 0.1-3.0 mg/kg groups had among the lowest normalized peripheral clonal expansion, especially among CD8+ T cells.

V is pared back by 4 bases and J by 0 bases, with 17 bases lying between the germline termini. The CDR3 holds 16 amino acids from the cysteine to the phenylalanine. Only the CDR3 region is kept as DNA, spanning 48 bases read in frame from base 1. The germline V gene sets CDR1 to SGDLS and CDR2 to YYNGEE. To sequence the TCRbeta CDR3 region, genomic DNA was isolated from the sorted cells. The immunoSEQ Assay was used for sequencing of TCRbeta CDR3 regions. In TCRdb, the immuneACCESS table is reduced to in-frame sequences with V and J assigned. These tables do not hold every clone; where another copy was compared, an unresolved V gene accounts for under half, and the others remain unexplained. Present in this sample are tens of thousands of clones, roughly 91% of which were seen just once. More than 20% of the sample comes from the top ten. Patients with autoimmune disease history or receiving systemic immunosuppression were excluded from the trial. Peripheral blood for TCR sequencing was drawn from every dose cohort at baseline, at cycle 4 day 1 and at cycle 7 day 1. Samples came from an open-label, multicenter, first-in-human phase I dose-escalation trial of ivuxolimab. Adults with locally advanced or metastatic melanoma, renal cell, hepatocellular, or head and neck squamous cell carcinoma were enrolled in the trial. Before TCR sequencing, CD4+ and CD8+ T cells were separately sorted from peripheral blood.

This clonotype originated in an adult with an advanced solid tumor such as melanoma, head and neck, liver or kidney cancer. The source was CD4+ or CD8+ T cells sorted from blood, collected in a trial of the OX40 agonist ivuxolimab. Recombination linked TRBV9 to TRBJ2-7, with no D gene named confidently. At the DNA level, the sequence is TGTGCCAGCAGCTCATCCCCATGGGCAGTCTCCTACGAGCAGTACTTC. This gives the protein CASSSSPWAVSYEQYF.